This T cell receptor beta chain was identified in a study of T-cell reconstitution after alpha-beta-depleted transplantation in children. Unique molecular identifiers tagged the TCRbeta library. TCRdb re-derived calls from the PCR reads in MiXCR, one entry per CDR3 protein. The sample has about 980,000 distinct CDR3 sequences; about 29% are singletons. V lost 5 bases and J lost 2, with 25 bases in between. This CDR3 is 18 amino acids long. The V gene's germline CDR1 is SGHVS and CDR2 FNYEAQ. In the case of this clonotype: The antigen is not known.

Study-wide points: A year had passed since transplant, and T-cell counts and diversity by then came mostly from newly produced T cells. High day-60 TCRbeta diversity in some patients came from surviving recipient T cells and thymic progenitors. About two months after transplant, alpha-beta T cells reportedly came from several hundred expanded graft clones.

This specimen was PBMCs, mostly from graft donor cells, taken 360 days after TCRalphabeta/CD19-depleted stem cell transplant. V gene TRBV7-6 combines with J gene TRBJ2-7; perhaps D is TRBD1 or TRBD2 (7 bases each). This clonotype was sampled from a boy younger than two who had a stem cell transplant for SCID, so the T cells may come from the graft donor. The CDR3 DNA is TGTGCCAGCAGCCCTACCGCCTCGACAGGGAGGGAAGCCTACGAGCAGTACTTC. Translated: CASSPTASTGREAYEQYF.